This entry lists 23 T cell receptor beta chains sequenced from one sample in a study of blood T cell repertoires in COVID-19. Repertoires were generated with immunoSEQ multiplex PCR, while TCRdb's copy carries only in-frame clones and drops some. There are roughly 70,000 clones in the sample; 80% to 95% occur only once, and less than 9% lies in the top ten. What was sequenced was peripheral blood. These receptors were obtained from a human donor in a cohort sampled during active COVID-19.

The rearrangement uses TRBV28 and TRBJ2-3, with a possible D match to TRBD2 (5 bases). The germline V gene encodes CDR1 MDHEN and CDR2 SYDVKM. The CDR3 spans 14 residues. V lost 3 bases, J lost 3 bases, and 10 bases lay in between. Here the CDR3 reads CASSFLSGTDTQYF. Here the CDR3 DNA reads TGTGCCAGCAGTTTCTTGAGCGGAACAGATACGCAGTATTTT.

CDR3 nucleotides: TGCGCCAGCAGCCAAGAGGGGAGCTCCTACGAGCAGTACTTC. This translates into CASSQEGSSYEQYF. The V gene is TRBV4-1, the J gene TRBJ2-7; perhaps TRBD2 as D (5 bases). The germline V gene encodes CDR1 MGHRA and CDR2 YSYEKL. CDR3 size: 14 residues. The germline V and J ends were trimmed by 0 bases and 0 bases, with 6 bases remaining between them.

This clone was seen a handful of times. CDR3 residues: CASSPTSGAVNEQFF. CDR3 in DNA: TGTGCCAGCAGCCCGACTAGCGGGGCCGTCAATGAGCAGTTCTTC. The chain is built from TRBV6-4 and TRBJ2-1; 11 bases align to TRBD2. CDR3 size: 15 residues. With V trimmed by 6 bases and J by 6 bases, 7 bases remained unmatched. CDR1 MRHNA and CDR2 SNTAGT come from the germline V gene.

This clone turned up a few times. The chain has TRBV28 and TRBJ2-1; 8 bases agree with TRBD2. The CDR3 is made up of 15 amino acids. V lost 5 bases and J lost 4; bases outside the gene matches: 7. Germline CDR1 reads MDHEN; CDR2 reads SYDVKM. CDR3 protein: CASSSGGRVYNEQFF. CDR3 in DNA: TGTGCCAGCAGTAGCGGGGGCCGGGTATACAATGAGCAGTTCTTC.

This rearrangement joins TRBV7-6 to TRBJ1-5; maybe TRBD1 (6 bases). Between the trimmed V and J ends, which lost 5 bases and 7 bases, there was a span of 12 bases. Germline CDR1 is SGHVS and CDR2 is FNYEAQ. The CDR3 has 13 amino acids. In DNA form, the CDR3 reads TGTGCCAGCAGCACCTCTACAGGGCAGCCCCAGCATTTT. Protein: CASSTSTGQPQHF.

The chain uses TRBV6-2 or TRBV6-3 and TRBJ1-2, with 10 bases matching TRBD1. CDR3 size: 17 residues. Unmatched junction bases numbered 6, after V lost 2 bases and J lost 0 bases. Germline-derived CDR1 and CDR2 are MNHEY and SVGEGT. CDR3: CASSYRTGGGSNYGYTF. CDR3 nucleotide sequence: TGTGCCAGCAGTTACCGGACAGGGGGAGGATCTAACTATGGCTACACCTTC.

This clone was observed a single time. V usage is TRBV6-6 and J usage is TRBJ2-1, with D perhaps matching TRBD2 (6 bases). V was cut by 5 bases and J by 3 bases, with 14 bases left in between. CDR1 MNHNY and CDR2 SVGAGI come from the germline V gene (reference sequence). This CDR3 is 15 amino acids long. DNA of the CDR3: TGTGCCAGCAGTCAAACGGGACTCCACTACAATGAGCAGTTCTTC. Translating gives CASSQTGLHYNEQFF.

The chain has TRBV6-1 and TRBJ2-1, with D possibly TRBD2 on 6 matching bases. Between the trimmed V and J ends, which lost 3 bases and 2 bases, there was a span of 11 bases. Germline lookup yields CDR1 MNHNS and CDR2 SASEGT. The CDR3 spans 15 residues. The CDR3 loop reads CASSEWGEPYNEQFF. CDR3 DNA sequence: TGTGCCAGCAGTGAGTGGGGGGAGCCCTACAATGAGCAGTTCTTC.

This clone was picked up one time. The rearrangement links TRBV5-1 to TRBJ1-3; 7 nucleotides align to TRBD1. CDR1 SGHRS and CDR2 YFSETQ come from the germline V gene. Unmatched junction bases numbered 7, after V lost 4 bases and J lost 6 bases. The CDR3 runs to 14 residues. CDR3 DNA: TGCGCCAGCAGCAGTGTAACAGGGGAAAACACCATATATTTT. It translates to CASSSVTGENTIYF.

The J gene is TRBJ1-2, the V gene TRBV7-9, with 11 nucleotides matching TRBD1. The CDR3 runs 14 residues. The germline CDR1 and CDR2 sequences are SEHNR and FQNEAQ (reference sequence). V lost 5 bases to trimming and J lost 8 bases; unmatched junction nucleotides: 7. DNA of the CDR3: TGTGCCAGCAGCGCCGGGACAGGGGGATTAGGCTACACCTTC. It yields the protein CASSAGTGGLGYTF.

The chain links TRBV7-8 to TRBJ1-6, with 7 positions matching TRBD1. Germline V CDR1 and CDR2: SGHVS, FQNEAQ. V trimming: 3 bases; J trimming: 7 bases; junction bases outside the gene matches: 6. CDR3 length equals 15 residues. The CDR3 coding sequence is TGTGCCAGCAGCTTCGGGACAGTCGGGAATTCACCCCTCCACTTT. Its translation is CASSFGTVGNSPLHF.

The CDR3 loop reads CASRLSGVGNEQFF. The DNA of the CDR3 is TGTGCCAGTAGGTTGAGCGGGGTAGGCAATGAGCAGTTCTTC. The chain has TRBV19 and TRBJ2-1; TRBD2 matches 7 bases. Germline assignment: CDR1 LNHDA and CDR2 SQIVND (reference sequence). The CDR3 runs to 14 residues. The trim removed 6 bases at V and 6 bases at J, leaving 8 bases unmatched.

The gene calls are TRBV5-4 and TRBJ1-1; 7 positions match TRBD1. V lost 4 bases and J lost 4; bases outside the gene matches: 4. Germline values: CDR1 SGHNT, CDR2 YYREEE (reference sequence). The CDR3 is 13 amino acids. CDR3 loop: CASSAGGGTEAFF. CDR3 DNA sequence: TGTGCCAGCAGCGCAGGGGGTGGCACTGAAGCTTTCTTT. Full variable domain (remainder filled in from reference TRBV5-4 and TRBJ1-1): ETGVTQSPTHLIKTRGQQVTLRCSSQSGHNTVSWYQQALGQGPQFIFQYYREEENGRGNFPPRFSGLQFPNYSSELNVNALELDDSALYLCASSAGGGTEAFFGQGTRLTVV.

The rearrangement links TRBV7-8 to TRBJ2-7; D gene unclear. The CDR3 consists of 14 residues. Germline V gene data show CDR1 as SGHVS and CDR2 as FQNEAQ. V lost 4 bases and J lost 0, with 10 bases in between. CDR3 in DNA: TGTGCCAGCAGCTCACCCTTAGTCTCCTACGAGCAGTACTTC. It translates to CASSSPLVSYEQYF.

V gene TRBV4-3 combines with J gene TRBJ2-1; TRBD1 matches at 9 bases. Germline trimming cut 3 bases from V and 6 bases from J; bases unmatched to any gene: 9. This CDR3 has 16 residues. Germline-derived CDR1 and CDR2 are LGHNA and YSLEER. CDR3 sequence: CASSHGDRVNSNEQFF. Here the CDR3 DNA reads TGCGCCAGCAGCCATGGGGACAGGGTTAATTCCAATGAGCAGTTCTTC.

This chain joins TRBV10-2 and TRBJ2-5; 14 positions match TRBD2. From germline, CDR1 is WSHSY and CDR2 SAAADI. This CDR3 has 16 residues. Unmatched junction bases numbered 1, after V lost 2 bases and J lost 2 bases. CDR3 loop: CASSEGTSGGQETQYF. Here the CDR3 DNA reads TGCGCCAGCAGTGAGGGGACTAGCGGGGGTCAAGAGACCCAGTACTTC.

The chain joins TRBV5-1 to TRBJ2-2, with D possibly matching TRBD1 (6 bases). The length of the CDR3 is 15 residues. Germline CDR1 reads SGHRS; CDR2 reads YFSETQ. Trimming removed 0 bases from V and 2 bases from J, with 8 bases in between. The CDR3 sequence is CASSLGGRNTGELFF. The CDR3 nucleotides are TGCGCCAGCAGCTTGGGGGGGCGAAACACCGGGGAGCTGTTTTTT.

The chain has TRBV2 and TRBJ2-7; TRBD1 matches at 9 bases. Germline CDR1 SNHLY, CDR2 FYNNEI. The V and J ends lost 3 bases and 4 bases, in that order; junction bases with no gene match: 4. CDR3 length: 14 amino acids. Here the CDR3 DNA reads TGTGCCAGCAGTGACCCGGGACAGGGATACGAGCAGTACTTC. It is translated as CASSDPGQGYEQYF.

CDR3 amino acids: CASSVVVVGSGAYNEQFF. In nucleotides, the CDR3 is TGTGCCAGCAGCGTAGTTGTTGTGGGTAGCGGGGCCTACAATGAGCAGTTCTTC. The chain links TRBV9 to TRBJ2-1; 8 bases map to TRBD2. V trimming: 0 bases; J trimming: 2 bases; junction bases outside the gene matches: 10. CDR1 and CDR2 (germline): SGDLS, YYNGEE. There are 18 residues in the CDR3.

V usage is TRBV5-3 and J usage is TRBJ2-7; 8 bases are shared with TRBD1. TRBV5-3 is annotated as an ORF whose role is uncertain. V was pared by 4 bases and J by 3 bases, with 9 bases of the junction left unmatched. This CDR3 region has 15 residues. The CDR3 sequence: CARSPLRDRLYEQYF. The CDR3 nucleotides read TGTGCCAGAAGCCCCCTCCGGGACAGGCTCTACGAGCAGTACTTC.

Only one count was recorded for this clone. The chain couples TRBV5-6 to TRBJ1-5; a weak D match, TRBD1 (6 bases). The CDR3 is 14 amino acids. Trimming took 2 bases from V and 4 from J, leaving 10 bases between them. CDR1 and CDR2 from the germline V gene are SGHDT and YYEEEE. CDR3 bases: TGTGCCAGCAGCTTCAGGGGCCGTAATCAGCCCCAGCATTTT. It translates to CASSFRGRNQPQHF.

The genes are TRBV5-4 and TRBJ2-7; no firm D call. The CDR3 totals 14 residues. V lost 3 bases and J lost 0, with 10 bases in between. CDR1 and CDR2 from the germline V gene are SGHNT and YYREEE (reference sequence). The CDR3: CASSSDKSSYEQYF. The CDR3 region has the DNA TGTGCCAGCAGCTCCGACAAGTCCTCCTACGAGCAGTACTTC.

The chain carries TRBV18 and TRBJ1-3; TRBD1 agrees at 7 bases. The J segment lost 0 bases and the V segment lost 2 bases, leaving 13 bases of the junction unmatched. CDR1 and CDR2 (germline): KGHSH, LQKENI. The CDR3 is 19 residues long. The CDR3 is CASSPSSSGTAGSGNTIYF. In DNA form, the CDR3 reads TGTGCCAGCTCACCATCGAGTTCCGGGACAGCAGGCTCTGGAAACACCATATATTTT.